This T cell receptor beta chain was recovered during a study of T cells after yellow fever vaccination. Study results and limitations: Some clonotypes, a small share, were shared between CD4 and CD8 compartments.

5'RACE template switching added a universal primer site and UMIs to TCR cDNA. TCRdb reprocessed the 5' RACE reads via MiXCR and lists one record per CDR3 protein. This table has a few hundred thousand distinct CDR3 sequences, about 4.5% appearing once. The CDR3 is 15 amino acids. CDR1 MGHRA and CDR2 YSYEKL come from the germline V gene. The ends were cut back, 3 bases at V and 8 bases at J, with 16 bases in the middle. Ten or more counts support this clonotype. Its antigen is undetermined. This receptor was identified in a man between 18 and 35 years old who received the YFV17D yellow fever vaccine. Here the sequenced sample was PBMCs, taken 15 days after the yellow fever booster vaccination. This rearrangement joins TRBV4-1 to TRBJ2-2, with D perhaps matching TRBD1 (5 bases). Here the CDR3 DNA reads TGCGCCAGCAGCCAGCCTCAGACAGTTTATGGGGAGCTGTTTTTT. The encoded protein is CASSQPQTVYGELFF.